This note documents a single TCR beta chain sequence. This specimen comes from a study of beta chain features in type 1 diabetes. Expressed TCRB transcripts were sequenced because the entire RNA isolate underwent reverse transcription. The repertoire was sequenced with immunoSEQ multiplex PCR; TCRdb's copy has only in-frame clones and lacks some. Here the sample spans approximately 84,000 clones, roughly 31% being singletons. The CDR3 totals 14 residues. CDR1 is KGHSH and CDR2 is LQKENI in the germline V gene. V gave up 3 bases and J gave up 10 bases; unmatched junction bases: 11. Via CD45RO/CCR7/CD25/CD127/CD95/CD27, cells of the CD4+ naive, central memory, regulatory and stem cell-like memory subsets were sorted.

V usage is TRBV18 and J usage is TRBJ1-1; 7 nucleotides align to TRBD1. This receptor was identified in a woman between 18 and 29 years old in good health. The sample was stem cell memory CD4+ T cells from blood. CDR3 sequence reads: CASSPPLDRARAFF. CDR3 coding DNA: TGTGCCAGCTCACCCCCTCTAGACAGGGCCCGAGCTTTCTTT.